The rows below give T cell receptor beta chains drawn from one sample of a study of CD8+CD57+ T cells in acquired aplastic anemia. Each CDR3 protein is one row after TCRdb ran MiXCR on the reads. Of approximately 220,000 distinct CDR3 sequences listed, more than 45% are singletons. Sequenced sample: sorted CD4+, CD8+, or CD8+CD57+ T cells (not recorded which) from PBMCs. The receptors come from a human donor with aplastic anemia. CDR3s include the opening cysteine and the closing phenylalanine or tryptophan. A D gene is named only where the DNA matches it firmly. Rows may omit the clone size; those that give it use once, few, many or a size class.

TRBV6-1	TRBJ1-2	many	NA	TGTGCCAGCAGTGAACAACGGGGGGGTAACTATGGCTACACCTTC	CASSEQRGGNYGYTF
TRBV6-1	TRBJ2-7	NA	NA	TGTGCCAGCAGTGAAGTGTACAGTCTCTACGAGCAGTGCTTC	CASSEVYSLYEQCF
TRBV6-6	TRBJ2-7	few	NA	TGTGCCAGCAGAGCCGTCGGGGAAAACTACGAGCAGTACTTC	CASRAVGENYEQYF
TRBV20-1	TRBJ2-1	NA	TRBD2	TGCAGTGCCACGGGGACTAGCGGTCCCAATGAGCAGTTCTTC	CSATGTSGPNEQFF
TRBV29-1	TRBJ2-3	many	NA	TGCAGCGTTGAAGCGGAGATCACAGATACGCAGTATTTT	CSVEAEITDTQYF
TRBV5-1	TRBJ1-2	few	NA	TGCGCCAGCAGCTGGGGAGCGGGAGGCTACACCTTC	CASSWGAGGYTF
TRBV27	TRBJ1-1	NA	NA	TGTGCCAGCAGTTTAATCACGGTCGAGGCTGGAACTGAAGCTTTCTTT	CASSLITVEAGTEAFF
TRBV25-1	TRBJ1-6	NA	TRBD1	TGTGCCAGCATGGCAGGGGGCGATAATTCACCCCTCCACTTT	CASMAGGDNSPLHF
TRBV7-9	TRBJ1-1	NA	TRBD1	TGTGCCAGCAGCTTATTATTTCGGGACAGGGTAATACCGAGCGGCACTGAAGCTTTCTTT	CASSLLFRDRVIPSGTEAFF
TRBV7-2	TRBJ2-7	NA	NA	TGTGCCAGCAGCTTACAGATTAGCTCCTACGAGCAGTACTTC	CASSLQISSYEQYF
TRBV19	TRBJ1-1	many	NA	TGTGCCAGTAGTATAGGAGGGAGCACTGAAGCTTCCTTT	CASSIGGSTEASF
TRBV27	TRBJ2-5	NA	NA	TGTGCCAGCAGTGAACAGGGTTGGGAGACCCAGTACTTC	CASSEQGWETQYF
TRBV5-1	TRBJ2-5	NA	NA	TGCGCCAGCAGCTTATGGTCTCAGGGTTTCGAGACCCAGTACTTC	CASSLWSQGFETQYF
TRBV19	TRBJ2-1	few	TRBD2	TGTGCCAGTAGTATTACTAGCGGGGACATTGAGCAGTTCTTC	CASSITSGDIEQFF
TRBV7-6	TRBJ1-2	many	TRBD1	TGTGCCAGCAGCTTAGCGCAGAGTCGGACAGGTGTATACTATGGCTACACCTTC	CASSLAQSRTGVYYGYTF
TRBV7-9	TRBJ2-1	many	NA	TGTGCCAGCAGCTCGATCGACGGGACCTACAATGAGCAGTTCTTC	CASSSIDGTYNEQFF
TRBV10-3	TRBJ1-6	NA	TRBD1	TGTGCCATCAGGACCTCGGGACAGGATAATTCACCCCTCCACTTT	CAIRTSGQDNSPLHF
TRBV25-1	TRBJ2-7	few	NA	TGTGCCAGCAGTGATAGGGGCGCCTCCTACGAGCAGTACTTC	CASSDRGASYEQYF
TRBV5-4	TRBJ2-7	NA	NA	TGTGCCAGCAGCTTGGGGAACCCCCGGGACACAAGCTACGAGCAGTACTTC	CASSLGNPRDTSYEQYF
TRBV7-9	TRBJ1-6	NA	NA	TGTGCCAGCAGCTTAGCTTCGAGCTCCTATAATTCACCCCTCCACTTT	CASSLASSSYNSPLHF
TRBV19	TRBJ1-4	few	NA	TGTGCCAGTAGAGGGACGGCTACTAATGAAAAACTGTTTTTT	CASRGTATNEKLFF
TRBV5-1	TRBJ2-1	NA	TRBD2	TGCGCCAGCAGTTCTACCGGGACTAGCGGCTCCTACAATGAGCAGTTCTTC	CASSSTGTSGSYNEQFF
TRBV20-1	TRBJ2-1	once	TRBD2	TGCAGTGCTAGAGGAAAACAGGGACTAGACTACAATGAGCAGTTCTTC	CSARGKQGLDYNEQFF
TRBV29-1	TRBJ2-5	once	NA	TGCAGCGTTGCCCGGGGCCGTGACCAAGAGACCCAGTACTTC	CSVARGRDQETQYF
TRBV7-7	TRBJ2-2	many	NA	TGTGCTAGCAGCTTAGCGAGGGCGGGCCACACCGGGGAGCTGTTTTTT	CASSLARAGHTGELFF
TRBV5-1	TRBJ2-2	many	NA	TGCGCCAGCAGCTACCGACATAGCGGGGAGCTGTTTTTT	CASSYRHSGELFF
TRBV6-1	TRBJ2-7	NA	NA	TGTGCCAGCAGTGAACTAATGGAGGGTTTCTACGAGCAGTACTTC	CASSELMEGFYEQYF
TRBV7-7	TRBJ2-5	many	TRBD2	TGTGCTAGCAGCTCCCGATGGGGCGGACTAGCGGGAGACGAGACCCAGTACTTC	CASSSRWGGLAGDETQYF
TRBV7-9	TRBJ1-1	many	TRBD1	TGTGCCAGCAGCCCGAACAGGGGGGGAGGGACTGAAGCTTTCTTT	CASSPNRGGGTEAFF
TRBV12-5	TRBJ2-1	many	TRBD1	TGTGCTAGTCACGGACAGGGATGGGGCAATGAGCAGTTCTTC	CASHGQGWGNEQFF
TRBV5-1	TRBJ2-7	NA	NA	TGTGCCAGCAGCTTACAGGGGAGGACCAGGGAGCAGTACTTC	CASSLQGRTREQYF
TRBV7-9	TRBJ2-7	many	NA	TGTGCCAGCAGCGAAGCGTCTGGATACGCGCAGTACTTC	CASSEASGYAQYF
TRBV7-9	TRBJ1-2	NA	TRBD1	TGTGCCAGCAGCGTTACAGGGGAGGGTGGCTACACCTTC	CASSVTGEGGYTF
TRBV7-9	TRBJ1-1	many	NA	TGTGCCAGCAGCTACAGGGATGGGGCTGAAGCTTTCTTT	CASSYRDGAEAFF
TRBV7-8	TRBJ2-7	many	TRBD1	TGTGCCAGCAGCTCTTTCGGACAGGACTACGAGCAGTACTTC	CASSSFGQDYEQYF
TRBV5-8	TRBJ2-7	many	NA	TGTGCCAGCCCCAGGGCGGGTAGTTCCTACGAGCAGTACTTC	CASPRAGSSYEQYF
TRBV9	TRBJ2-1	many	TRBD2	TGTGCCAGCAGCGCCACGGAGGGAGCGGGGTACAATGAGCAGTTCTTC	CASSATEGAGYNEQFF
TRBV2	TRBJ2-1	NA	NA	TGTGCCAGCACCGTAGCCGGGACAAGTGGTGATGAGCAGTTCTTC	CASTVAGTSGDEQFF
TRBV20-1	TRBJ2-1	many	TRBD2	TGCAGTGCTAGACTAGCGGGGCCCGGCAATGAGCAGTTCTTC	CSARLAGPGNEQFF
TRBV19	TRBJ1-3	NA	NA	TGTGCCAGTAGTCGGGGGGTGGAAAACACCATATATTTT	CASSRGVENTIYF
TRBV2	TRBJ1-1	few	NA	TGTGCCAGCAGTGACACCACTAGGTACGCTGAAGCTTTCTTT	CASSDTTRYAEAFF
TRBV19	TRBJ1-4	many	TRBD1	TGTGCCAGAAAACAGGGGCCTAATGAAAAACTGTTTTTT	CARKQGPNEKLFF
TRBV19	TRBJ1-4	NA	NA	NA	CASSMGQKDLRAVLRAGGNEKLFF
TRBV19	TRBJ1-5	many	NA	TGTGCCAGTATGGGGGGCTGGGATCAGCCCCAGCATTTT	CASMGGWDQPQHF
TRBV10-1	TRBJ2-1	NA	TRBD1	TGCGCCAGCGGGACAGGGCTAAATGAGCAGTTCTTC	CASGTGLNEQFF
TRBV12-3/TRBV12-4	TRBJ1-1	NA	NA	TGTGCCAGCAGTCTGTATTCAGGGATGAGTGAAGCTTTCTTT	CASSLYSGMSEAFF
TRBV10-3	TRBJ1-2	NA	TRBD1	TGTGCCATCAGTGAGAGGACCGGGACAGGGGGCTATAACTATGGCTACACCTTC	CAISERTGTGGYNYGYTF
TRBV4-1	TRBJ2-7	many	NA	TGCGCCAGCAGCCAAGATACTGGGACCTACGAGCAGTACTTC	CASSQDTGTYEQYF
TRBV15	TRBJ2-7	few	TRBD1	TGTGCCACCAGCAAAGGAACAGGACAGGCCTACGAGCAGTACTTC	CATSKGTGQAYEQYF
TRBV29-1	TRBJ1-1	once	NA	TGCAGCGTCCCGGCTGCGGCTGAAGCTTTCTTT	CSVPAAAEAFF
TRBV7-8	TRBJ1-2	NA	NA	TGTGCCAGCAGCTTAGAGTCTTACTATGGCTACACCTTC	CASSLESYYGYTF
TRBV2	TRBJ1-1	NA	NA	TGTGCCAGCAGTGCCTCCGGGACGCTCCCCGAAGCTTTCTTT	CASSASGTLPEAFF
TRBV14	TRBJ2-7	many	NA	TGTGCCAGCAGCCAAGGGGCCCACCGCCTTCCCTACGAGCAGTACTTC	CASSQGAHRLPYEQYF
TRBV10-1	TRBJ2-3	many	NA	TGCGCCAGCAGTGAGTCTATACTAGGGATCTCTACGCAGTATTTT	CASSESILGISTQYF